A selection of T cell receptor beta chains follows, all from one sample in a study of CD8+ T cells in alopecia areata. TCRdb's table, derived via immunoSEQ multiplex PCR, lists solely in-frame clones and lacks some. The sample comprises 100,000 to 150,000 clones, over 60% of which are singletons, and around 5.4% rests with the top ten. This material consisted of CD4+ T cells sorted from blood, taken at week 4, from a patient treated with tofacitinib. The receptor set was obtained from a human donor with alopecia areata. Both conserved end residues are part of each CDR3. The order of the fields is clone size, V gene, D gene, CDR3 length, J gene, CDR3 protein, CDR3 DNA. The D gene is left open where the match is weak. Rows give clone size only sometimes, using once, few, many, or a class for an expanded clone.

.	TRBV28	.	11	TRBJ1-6	CASSLDSPLHF	TGTGCCAGTTCCCTGGATTCACCCCTCCACTTT
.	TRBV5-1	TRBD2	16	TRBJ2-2	CASSHRLAGGSGELFF	TGCGCCAGCAGCCACCGACTAGCGGGAGGGTCCGGGGAGCTGTTTTTT
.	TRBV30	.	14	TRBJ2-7	CAWSPDADLYEQYF	TGTGCCTGGAGCCCTGATGCGGACCTCTACGAGCAGTACTTC
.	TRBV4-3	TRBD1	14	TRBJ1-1	CASSPGQGNTEAFF	TGCGCCAGCAGCCCTGGACAGGGAAACACTGAAGCTTTCTTT
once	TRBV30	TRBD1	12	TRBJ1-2	CAWGQGPYGYTF	TGTGCCTGGGGACAGGGACCCTATGGCTACACCTTC
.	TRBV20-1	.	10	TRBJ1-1	CSVSLTEAFF	TGCAGTGTCAGCCTCACTGAAGCTTTCTTT
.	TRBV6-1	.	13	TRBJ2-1	CASIRDPNNEQFF	TGTGCCAGCATCAGGGACCCGAACAATGAGCAGTTCTTC
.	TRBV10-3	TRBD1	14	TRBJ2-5	CAISQGARGETQYF	TGTGCCATCAGTCAGGGGGCGCGAGGAGAGACCCAGTACTTC
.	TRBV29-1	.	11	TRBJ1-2	CSVYGGRGYTF	TGCAGCGTATACGGGGGACGTGGCTACACCTTC
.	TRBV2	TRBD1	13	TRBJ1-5	CASSRQGAQPQHF	TGTGCCAGCAGCCGACAGGGGGCCCAGCCCCAGCATTTT
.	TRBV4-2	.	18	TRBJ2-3	CASSQVSGGSTSTDTQYF	TGTGCCAGCAGCCAAGTCTCCGGAGGGAGCACTAGCACAGATACGCAGTATTTT
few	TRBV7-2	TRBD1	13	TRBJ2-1	CASRRRTGTEQFF	TGTGCCAGCAGACGGAGGACAGGGACCGAGCAGTTCTTC
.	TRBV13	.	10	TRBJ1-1	CASSLVLAIF	TGTGCCAGCAGCCTAGTGCTCGCTATCTTT
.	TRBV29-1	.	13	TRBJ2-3	CSVEGRFTDTQYF	TGCAGCGTTGAAGGCCGATTCACAGATACGCAGTATTTT